Listed below are T cell receptor beta chains from one sample, sequenced in a study of blood T cell repertoires in COVID-19. The method was immunoSEQ multiplex PCR; TCRdb's version includes in-frame clones alone and lacks a portion of them. The repertoire holds about 220,000 clones, with 80% as singletons. Specimen: peripheral blood. These TCRs come from a human donor in a cohort sampled during active COVID-19. The CDR3 runs from the conserved cysteine through the conserved F or W. A D gene is named only where the DNA matches it firmly. Expanded clones get a size class; other rows say once, few or many, or leave the size out.

TGTGCCAGCAGCCAAGATGTATTAGAGACCCAGTACTTC,CASSQDVLETQYF,TRBJ2-5,.,.,TRBV3-1/TRBV3-2
TGTGCCAGCAGTGAACAGCAGACAGGGCCAGAGACCCAGTACTTC,CASSEQQTGPETQYF,TRBJ2-5,TRBD1,.,TRBV6-1
TGTGCCACCAGCAGAGAGACAGGGGGCTACGAGCAGTACTTC,CATSRETGGYEQYF,TRBJ2-7,TRBD1,few,TRBV15
TGTGCCAGCAGGGGGGGGTACGAGCAGTACTTC,CASRGGYEQYF,TRBJ2-7,TRBD2,.,TRBV28
TGCGCCAGCAGCCAGTCCCGGGACAGGGTACGGGAGCAGTACTTC,CASSQSRDRVREQYF,TRBJ2-7,TRBD1,.,TRBV4-3
TGTGCCAGCAGCCCTCCGACAGGGCTCGGCTATGGCTACACCTTC,CASSPPTGLGYGYTF,TRBJ1-2,TRBD1,.,TRBV9
TGTGCCAGCAACACCCGGGGGGGGAACTATGGCTACACCTTC,CASNTRGGNYGYTF,TRBJ1-2,.,.,TRBV28
TGTGCCAGCAGTTTTGTGGCGGGGGGGCACTCCTACAATGAGCAGTTCTTC,CASSFVAGGHSYNEQFF,TRBJ2-1,TRBD2,.,TRBV28
TGTGCCAGCAGCAGACAAACAGAGATGAACACTGAAGCTTTCTTT,CASSRQTEMNTEAFF,TRBJ1-1,.,few,TRBV6-6
TGTGCCAGCAGCTCCGGACAACGAGCTAATGAGCAGTTCTTC,CASSSGQRANEQFF,TRBJ2-1,.,.,TRBV9
TGTGCCAGCAGCCAAGACGGACAGATCACCGGGGAGCTGTTTTTT,CASSQDGQITGELFF,TRBJ2-2,.,.,TRBV4-2
TGTGCCAGCAGTTTGGTTAGCGGGAGTCTTAGCTCCTACGAGCAGTACTTC,CASSLVSGSLSSYEQYF,TRBJ2-7,TRBD2,.,TRBV27
TGTGCCATCAGGGGCAGGAACACTGAAGCTTTCTTT,CAIRGRNTEAFF,TRBJ1-1,.,once,TRBV10-3
TGCGCCAGCAGCTTGGCCTATGGGGGGTATGGCTACACCTTC,CASSLAYGGYGYTF,TRBJ1-2,.,.,TRBV5-1
TGTGCCAGCAGTTACGGGACAAAACTCACTGAAGCTTTCTTT,CASSYGTKLTEAFF,TRBJ1-1,.,.,TRBV6-5
TGTGCCAGTAGTATATGGGGACAGGGACAGCCCCAGCATTTT,CASSIWGQGQPQHF,TRBJ1-5,TRBD1,.,TRBV19
TGTGCCAGCAGCTACCCCCAGAATAATTCACCCCTCCACTTT,CASSYPQNNSPLHF,TRBJ1-6,.,.,TRBV11-2
TGTGCCATCAGGGGCGATTCCCGGGGCTACACCTTC,CAIRGDSRGYTF,TRBJ1-2,.,once,TRBV10-3
TGTGCCAGTAGTATCGGTCACGCCAATCAGCCCCAGCATTTT,CASSIGHANQPQHF,TRBJ1-5,.,.,TRBV19
TGTGCCAGCAGCTTAGCCCCGACAGGGGAGGGCACTGAAGCTTTCTTT,CASSLAPTGEGTEAFF,TRBJ1-1,TRBD1,.,TRBV7-8
TGTGCCAGCGATGAAGTAGGGGGCCTGGGGTACGAGCAGTACTTC,CASDEVGGLGYEQYF,TRBJ2-7,TRBD1,.,TRBV28
TGTGCCAGTAGAGCCGAGGGGGTCGGGAATCAGCCCCAGCATTTT,CASRAEGVGNQPQHF,TRBJ1-5,.,.,TRBV19
TGTGCCAGCAGCAAAATCGGGACAGCTCCATACGAGCAGTACTTC,CASSKIGTAPYEQYF,TRBJ2-7,TRBD1,once,TRBV5-5
TGTGCCAGCAAGGGGGCTAGCGGGAGGGGAACCGGGGAGCTGTTTTTT,CASKGASGRGTGELFF,TRBJ2-2,TRBD2,.,TRBV2